Following are 22 T cell receptor beta chains from one sample sequenced in a study of cytomegalovirus exposure and HLA in healthy donors. The PCR contained 60 Vbeta and 13 Jbeta primers. Produced via immunoSEQ multiplex PCR; TCRdb's table is partial and in-frame only. Of roughly 190,000 clones listed, 75% to 80% are singletons. Sequencing was performed on PBMCs. These receptors were collected from a woman in her twenties or thirties in good health and CMV-seropositive.

This clone was seen a handful of times. The genes are TRBV2 and TRBJ2-7, with D tentatively TRBD2 (6 bases). The CDR3 totals 14 residues. Trimming took 6 bases from V and 0 from J, leaving 12 bases between them. CDR1 and CDR2 (germline): SNHLY, FYNNEI. The CDR3 protein is CASSRDGSSYEQYF. CDR3 DNA sequence: TGTGCCAGCAGCCGGGACGGGAGCTCCTACGAGCAGTACTTC.

There are a few counts of this clone. The rearrangement joins TRBV28 to TRBJ1-5; TRBD1 is a possible D gene (6 bases). V was clipped by 8 bases and J by 6 bases, with 17 bases between them. The CDR3 has 14 residues. CDR1 and CDR2 from the germline V gene are MDHEN and SYDVKM. The CDR3 reads CASALGGSVQPQHF. CDR3 DNA: TGTGCCAGCGCTTTAGGGGGTAGTGTTCAGCCCCAGCATTTT.

This rearrangement joins TRBV19 to TRBJ1-1; weak D call: TRBD1 (5 bases). This CDR3 region has 16 residues. Trimming took off 1 base at V and 4 bases at J, with 16 bases between the two ends. CDR1 LNHDA and CDR2 SQIVND come from the germline V gene (reference sequence). CDR3 coding DNA: TGTGCCAGTAGTATAGCTTCCGGTCTGGGGCGCACTGAAGCTTTCTTT. Protein: CASSIASGLGRTEAFF.

The V and J genes are TRBV29-1 and TRBJ1-1; 8 bases map to TRBD1. Germline V lookup: CDR1 SQVTM, CDR2 ANQGSEA. Germline trimming cut 4 bases from V and 5 bases from J; bases unmatched to any gene: 6. The CDR3 totals 13 residues. CDR3 in DNA: TGCAGCGTTGGTCACAGGGGGAGGACTGAAGCTTTCTTT. This gives the protein CSVGHRGRTEAFF.

The rearrangement uses TRBV5-4 and TRBJ2-7; 9 nucleotides agree with TRBD1. The CDR3 is made up of 15 amino acids. The ends lost 4 bases at V and 5 bases at J; junction bases unmatched: 10. Germline values: CDR1 SGHNT, CDR2 YYREEE (reference sequence). CDR3 amino acids: CASSNRTRDRDEQYF. The CDR3 DNA reads as TGTGCCAGCAGCAACCGGACTCGGGACAGGGACGAGCAGTACTTC. Filled out from reference TRBV5-4 and TRBJ2-7, the complete variable domain reads ETGVTQSPTHLIKTRGQQVTLRCSSQSGHNTVSWYQQALGQGPQFIFQYYREEENGRGNFPPRFSGLQFPNYSSELNVNALELDDSALYLCASSNRTRDRDEQYFGPGTRLTVT.

The genes are TRBV27 and TRBJ2-2; D call uncertain. From germline, CDR1 is MNHEY and CDR2 SMNVEV (reference sequence). This CDR3 region has 12 residues. V was clipped by 3 bases and J by 5 bases, with 4 bases between them. The CDR3 is CASSFLTGELFF. In DNA form, the CDR3 reads TGTGCCAGCAGTTTCTTAACCGGGGAGCTGTTTTTT.

The chain combines TRBV11-3 with TRBJ1-1; D gene ambiguous. The CDR3 length is 13 residues. The germline CDR1 and CDR2 sequences are SGHNT and YENEEA. V lost 5 bases, J lost 1 base, and 8 bases lay in between. The CDR3 DNA reads TGTGCCAGCAGCAAGGAGGGGAACACTGAAGCTTTCTTT. This codes for CASSKEGNTEAFF.

The chain recombines TRBV6-6 with TRBJ1-4; D is ambiguous. Between the trimmed V and J ends, which lost 7 bases and 4 bases, there was a span of 10 bases. CDR3 length: 13 amino acids. Germline values: CDR1 MNHNY, CDR2 SVGAGI (reference sequence). CDR3 loop: CASTMAVNEKLFF. The CDR3 DNA sequence: TGTGCCAGCACCATGGCGGTTAATGAAAAACTGTTTTTT.

The CDR3 sequence: CASSLSVRRHNEQFF. The CDR3 DNA follows: TGTGCCAGCAGCTTGTCCGTTAGGAGACACAATGAGCAGTTCTTC. This rearrangement joins TRBV5-6 to TRBJ2-1; D unclear. Germline assignment: CDR1 SGHDT and CDR2 YYEEEE. V was shortened by 1 base and J by 5 bases, with 13 bases between the two germline ends. There are 15 residues in the CDR3.

The chain has TRBV11-3 and TRBJ2-1, with D perhaps matching TRBD2 (6 bases). V was clipped by 3 bases and J by 7 bases, with 13 bases between them. Germline lookup yields CDR1 SGHNT and CDR2 YENEEA. CDR3 length: 14 residues. The CDR3 bases are TGTGCCAGCAGCTTCGCGGCCGGGAGTAATGAGCAGTTCTTC. Encoded protein: CASSFAAGSNEQFF.

J is TRBJ2-5 and V is TRBV11-3; TRBD1 matches at 7 bases. This CDR3 is built from 16 residues. The ends lost 1 base at V and 4 bases at J; junction bases unmatched: 9. Germline V gene lookup returns CDR1 SGHNT and CDR2 YENEEA. CDR3 sequence reads: CASSLGTGGPLETQYF. The DNA for the CDR3 is TGTGCCAGCAGCTTAGGGACAGGAGGACCTTTAGAGACCCAGTACTTC.

The chain recombines TRBV7-9 with TRBJ2-5; maybe TRBD2 (6 bases). Deletions cut 5 bases from V and 5 bases from J, with 18 bases between. Germline CDR1 SEHNR, CDR2 FQNEAQ (reference sequence). The CDR3 length is 15 residues. In DNA, the CDR3 is TGTGCCAGCAGCGCTAGGAGGGACTTCGGGGAGACCCAGTACTTC. Its protein product is CASSARRDFGETQYF.

With respect to this clone: This sample also contains other DNA sequences that code for the same CDR3. CDR3 nucleotide sequence: TGCGCCAGCAGCTCCGGGACAGGGAACACTGAAGCTTTCTTT. Protein: CASSSGTGNTEAFF. The chain is built from TRBV5-1 and TRBJ1-1, with 8 positions matching TRBD1. V lost 3 bases and J lost 1; bases outside the gene matches: 2. CDR3 length: 14 residues. Germline V gene data show CDR1 as SGHRS and CDR2 as YFSETQ. Full variable domain (remainder filled in from reference TRBV5-1 and TRBJ1-1): KAGVTQTPRYLIKTRGQQVTLSCSPISGHRSVSWYQQTPGQGLQFLFEYFSETQRNKGNFPGRFSGRQFSNSRSEMNVSTLELGDSALYLCASSSGTGNTEAFFGQGTRLTVV.

V usage is TRBV7-9 and J usage is TRBJ2-7; 9 bases line up with TRBD1. CDR3 length: 15 residues. V was pared by 5 bases and J by 0 bases, with 5 bases of the junction left unmatched. Looked up from germline, CDR1 is SEHNR and CDR2 is FQNEAQ (reference sequence). CDR3 amino acids: CASSAPGQGSYEQYF. Written as DNA, the CDR3 is TGTGCCAGCAGCGCTCCGGGACAGGGCTCCTACGAGCAGTACTTC.

This rearrangement joins TRBV7-9 to TRBJ2-1; TRBD2 aligns across 9 bases. This CDR3 comprises 15 residues. The germline V gene encodes CDR1 SEHNR and CDR2 FQNEAQ (reference sequence). J lost 7 bases, V lost 5 bases, and 9 bases had no gene match. CDR3 nucleotides: TGTGCCAGCAGCCCCTGGGCGGGGGGGCTGAATGAGCAGTTCTTC. Protein: CASSPWAGGLNEQFF. Drawing the rest from reference TRBV7-9 and TRBJ2-1, the complete variable domain is DTGVSQNPRHKITKRGQNVTFRCDPISEHNRLYWYRQTLGQGPEFLTYFQNEAQLEKSRLLSDRFSAERPKGSFSTLEIQRTEQGDSAMYLCASSPWAGGLNEQFFGPGTRLTVL.

The rearrangement uses TRBV30 and TRBJ2-5, with TRBD2 matching over 7 bases. This CDR3 is built from 12 residues. CDR1 is GTSNPN, CDR2 SVGIG, per germline (reference sequence). Trimming removed 7 bases from V and 5 bases from J; junction bases left unmatched: 7. Written as DNA, the CDR3 is TGTGCCTCTACTCGACTAGCTGAGACCCAGTACTTC. It is translated as CASTRLAETQYF. Full variable domain (outside the CDR3, taken from reference TRBV30 and TRBJ2-5): SQTIHQWPATLVQPVGSPLSLECTVEGTSNPNLYWYRQAAGRGLQLLFYSVGIGQISSEVPQNLSASRPQDRQFILSSKKLLLSDSGFYLCASTRLAETQYFGPGTRLLVL.

This clone has more than one count but fewer than ten. The gene calls are TRBV28 and TRBJ2-7; tentative D call: TRBD2 (6 bases). The ends were cut back, 3 bases at V and 5 bases at J, with 14 bases in the middle. CDR3 size: 14 residues. Germline V lookup: CDR1 MDHEN, CDR2 SYDVKM. The chain's CDR3 is CASSLGTPGDEQYF. In nucleotides, the CDR3 is TGTGCCAGCAGTTTGGGGACTCCCGGAGACGAGCAGTACTTC.

The chain has TRBV29-1 and TRBJ2-7; TRBD1 agrees at 7 bases. The V segment lost 4 bases and the J segment 2 bases; nucleotides outside the gene matches: 5. Germline values: CDR1 SQVTM, CDR2 ANQGSEA. This CDR3 is 13 amino acids long. Written as DNA, the CDR3 is TGCAGCGTTGCCGGTGACAGGGCCTACGAGCAGTACTTC. As protein: CSVAGDRAYEQYF.

The rearrangement joins TRBV5-1 to TRBJ1-1, with TRBD1 matching 7 bases. Germline V gene data show CDR1 as SGHRS and CDR2 as YFSETQ. The CDR3 has 17 residues. The ends lost 4 bases at V and 5 bases at J; junction bases unmatched: 17. The CDR3 sequence: CASSPGTEVRRKTEAFF. CDR3 in DNA: TGCGCCAGCAGCCCCGGGACAGAAGTTCGTCGGAAGACTGAAGCTTTCTTT.

The chain employs TRBV11-2 and TRBJ1-4; D is ambiguous. Trimming left V 5 bases short and J 5 bases short, with 21 bases between. The CDR3 covers 17 residues. Germline-derived CDR1 and CDR2 are SGHAT and FQNNGV. In DNA, the CDR3 is TGTGCCAGCAGCAAGTGGACGAACCGCGGAGGGAATGAAAAACTGTTTTTT. Translation gives CASSKWTNRGGNEKLFF. The full variable domain, in which reference TRBV11-2 and TRBJ1-4 provide the parts outside the CDR3, is EAGVAQSPRYKIIEKRQSVAFWCNPISGHATLYWYQQILGQGPKLLIQFQNNGVVDDSQLPKDRFSAERLKGVDSTLKIQPAKLEDSAVYLCASSKWTNRGGNEKLFFGSGTQLSVL.

This clone has a handful of counts. The rearrangement links TRBV7-9 to TRBJ2-5; weak D call: TRBD1 (8 bases). Germline lookup yields CDR1 SEHNR and CDR2 FQNEAQ (reference sequence). The CDR3 sequence is 15 residues long. The V end was cut by 5 bases, the J end by 5 bases, with 18 bases between. CDR3 sequence reads: CASSHWTGRAETQYF. Written as DNA, the CDR3 is TGTGCCAGCAGCCATTGGACAGGGAGGGCGGAGACCCAGTACTTC.

This rearrangement joins TRBV5-4 to TRBJ1-1; 9 bases align to TRBD1. V lost 4 bases to trimming and J lost 4 bases; unmatched junction nucleotides: 14. The germline V gene has CDR1 SGHNT and CDR2 YYREEE (reference sequence). The CDR3 is 17 residues long. CDR3 region: CASSDRRQGVTGTEAFF. As DNA, the CDR3 is TGTGCCAGCAGCGATAGGAGACAGGGGGTGACGGGCACTGAAGCTTTCTTT.